The rows below give T cell receptor beta chains drawn from one sample of a study of cytomegalovirus exposure and HLA in healthy donors. The assay was immunoSEQ multiplex PCR, and TCRdb's table has in-frame clones only and misses some. The table records fewer than 250,000 clones, 83% of them present only once. Sequences were obtained from PBMCs. These receptors originate from a girl aged 5 to 17 in good health and CMV-seronegative. Each CDR3 is given without its conserved first and last residue.

CDR3	V
ASSLNRGTYEQY	TRBV7-8
ASSFFPRDTGELF	TRBV5-1
ASSLNPTWAGADTQY	TRBV7-3
SVLKGGYTGELF	TRBV29-1
ASSLRRGSNTEAF	TRBV5-6
SAPTVEAF	TRBV20-1
ASSQGTGVPEAF	TRBV4-3
ASSRETKNIQY	TRBV7-2
ASSLGARVGTTEAF	TRBV5-1
ASRYRGEGYT	TRBV19
SASSFDEQF	TRBV20-1
ASMGGTEAF	TRBV19
ASLLFTSGSNGNEQF	TRBV2
ASSRLARYNEQF	TRBV28
ASSPDRSTNTEAF	TRBV27
ASSAPGQGITEAF	TRBV19
ASHRDRGSYEQY	TRBV2
ASSQDRVLGNQPQH	TRBV4-3
ASSFGRPSWEQY	TRBV7-6
ASSPRNSGGLGEPF	TRBV4-3
ASSYNPRDRASGYT	TRBV9
ASRGTGSLYQETQY	TRBV27
ASSNTGQGRYEQY	TRBV5-1
ASSPLLGLAGTSQETQY	TRBV18
ASSLVGIGETQY	TRBV5-5
ASRLRQGGTYEQY	TRBV6-5
ASSGSGGANTGELF	TRBV19
SAIAGGAGELF	TRBV29-1
ASSPDSNSNYGYT	TRBV7-2
ASSLGTSGTYEQY	TRBV27
ASSRLQPQH	TRBV28
RGAGKNEQF	TRBV20-1
ASSLGGGNNYEQY	TRBV5-4
ASSTPGRGNEQF	TRBV28
ASSSQVQETQY	TRBV7-3
ASRFGSYNSPLH	TRBV12-2